The clone carrying this TCR beta chain was picked up many times. Its specificity is not known. Making the TCR beta libraries involved quantitative 5'-RACE with molecular barcodes. Using its own MiXCR run on the 5' RACE reads, TCRdb lists one record per CDR3 protein. Counted here are under 150,000 distinct CDR3 sequences, 7% to 10% occurring once; the ten biggest clones make up approximately 3.6%. This sample was included in a study of CD8 T cells in ankylosing spondylitis. Overall study results and limits: Disease-linked clones, CD8+, were relatively rare in peripheral blood. Within matched ankylosing spondylitis synovial fluid, disease-linked clones were reportedly significantly enriched. Fewer than 10 highly homologous variants formed a TCR beta motif that appeared characteristic of ankylosing spondylitis blood.

Per germline, CDR1 DFQATT and CDR2 SNEGSKA (reference sequence). V gave up 6 bases and J gave up 5 bases; unmatched junction bases: 17. The length of the CDR3 is 16 residues. The material sequenced was blood, either unsorted or a sorted T cell fraction (not recorded which). This clonotype was sampled from a male donor with ankylosing spondylitis or in good health (not recorded which). The V and J genes are TRBV20-1 and TRBJ2-5, with TRBD2 matching 8 bases. CDR3 loop: CSASLNEAGVLETQYF. The CDR3 nucleotides are TGCAGTGCCAGTCTAAATGAAGCGGGAGTTTTGGAGACCCAGTACTTC.